This note documents a single T cell receptor (beta chain) sequence. The sample contains more than one DNA sequence encoding this CDR3. Only in-frame clones appear in the TCRdb table, and some are missing; sequencing was by immunoSEQ multiplex PCR. The sample holds about 990,000 clones, about 80% seen once. The sample comes from a study of shared clonotypes between healthy human individuals. Across the whole study: CD8 memory received one plate per donor, CD8 naive two, CD4 memory three and CD4 naive three.

Only Caucasian adults living in Nashville, Tennessee served as donors. The source material was memory CD4+ T cells from PBMCs. Described subset: CD45RA-negative fraction. The TCR was taken from a man between 18 and 35 years old in good health. Some clones in this sample may be carry-over from other donors' samples.

The CDR3 here is CASSPRTGNTGELFF. For the CDR3, the DNA is TGCGCCAGCAGCCCACGGACAGGGAACACCGGGGAGCTGTTTTTT. V is TRBV5-1 and J is TRBJ2-2, with TRBD1 matching over 7 bases. Germline CDR1 SGHRS, CDR2 YFSETQ. After removal of 4 bases from V and 1 base from J, the junction contained 4 bases not matched to a gene. This CDR3 has 15 residues.